The 6 T cell receptor beta chains presented below share a single source sample, sequenced in a study of sequential checkpoint blockade in melanoma. Treatment in this sample: randomized to nivolumab then ipilimumab (arm A) or the reverse (arm B). Sequencing was performed with immunoSEQ multiplex PCR; in TCRdb, only in-frame clones are kept and a portion is missing. In the table there are some 17,000 clones, roughly 70% of which are singletons. Sequencing used CD8+ T cells sorted from blood (inferred from file names), obtained from a patient given nivolumab and ipilimumab in sequence. The source is a human donor with melanoma.

This rearrangement joins TRBV7-9 to TRBJ2-7; D may be TRBD2 (7 bases). Between the trimmed V and J ends, which lost 5 bases and 2 bases, there was a span of 10 bases. The CDR3 covers 13 residues. CDR1 SEHNR and CDR2 FQNEAQ come from the germline V gene (reference sequence). The CDR3 bases are TGTGCCAGCAGCAGGGGGGGGACCTACGAGCAGTACTTC. Its protein product is CASSRGGTYEQYF.

This clone is medium-sized within its sample. The chain couples TRBV9 to TRBJ2-1, with 8 bases identical to TRBD1. The CDR3 extends over 13 amino acids. V lost 3 bases to trimming and J lost 8 bases; unmatched junction nucleotides: 4. Germline V lookup: CDR1 SGDLS, CDR2 YYNGEE. DNA of the CDR3: TGTGCCAGCAGCGACGGACAGGGCGATGAGCAGTTCTTC. Amino acid sequence: CASSDGQGDEQFF.

The chain joins TRBV21-1 to TRBJ1-5; the table calls TRBD1, which could not be checked here. TRBV21-1 is described as a pseudogene. The CDR3 is 13 residues long. CDR3 protein: CASSYRADQPQHF. The CDR3 DNA sequence: TGTGCCAGCAGTTACAGGGCGGATCAGCCCCAGCATTTT.

This chain links TRBV10-3 with TRBJ2-5; D might be TRBD2 (6 bases). The V and J ends lost 2 bases and 10 bases respectively, with 14 bases between them. The CDR3 runs 13 residues. The V gene's germline CDR1 is ENHRY and CDR2 SYGVKD. CDR3 region: CAISETGLRDQYF. DNA for the CDR3: TGTGCCATCAGTGAGACGGGACTCAGGGACCAGTACTTC.

Concerning this clone: A junction end diverges from the germline sequence, so it may reflect a read error. The chain carries TRBV7-3 and TRBJ2-5, with unresolved D. Per the germline V gene, CDR1 is SGHTA and CDR2 is FQGTGA. The CDR3 length is 15 residues. CDR3 in DNA: TGTGCCAGCAGCGCTCCGCCTCCCCATCCCCTCTCCAGGAACTTC. It encodes CASSAPPPHPLSRNF.

This clone has a handful of counts. V gene TRBV6-1 combines with J gene TRBJ2-7, with TRBD1 matching 8 bases. The length of the CDR3 is 17 residues. Unmatched junction bases numbered 8, after V lost 1 base and J lost 0 bases. The V gene's germline CDR1 is MNHNS and CDR2 SASEGT. The CDR3 loop reads CASSEDPSDRGSYEQYF. CDR3 coding DNA: TGTGCCAGCAGTGAAGACCCCAGCGACAGGGGCTCCTACGAGCAGTACTTC.